This passage covers 12 T cell receptor beta chains from one sample sequenced in a study of cytomegalovirus exposure and HLA in healthy donors. This PCR relied on a set of 60 Vbeta primers and 13 Jbeta primers. Method: immunoSEQ multiplex PCR; TCRdb's copy keeps in-frame clones and lacks some. The sample records about 160,000 clones, around 80% being singletons. Sequencing used PBMCs. The receptors were sampled from a male donor in good health and CMV-seropositive.

This clone turned up a few times. This sequence joins TRBV19 and TRBJ1-4; 8 bases fit TRBD1. J lost 6 bases, V lost 6 bases, and 9 bases had no gene match. There are 15 residues in the CDR3. CDR1 and CDR2 from the germline V gene are LNHDA and SQIVND (reference sequence). In nucleotides, the CDR3 is TGTGCCAGTAGCATCCGGGACAGGTGGGATGAAAAACTGTTTTTT. Translating gives CASSIRDRWDEKLFF.

This sequence joins TRBV7-3 and TRBJ2-2, with 8 bases aligning to TRBD2. The CDR3 loop spans 17 amino acids. The V gene's germline CDR1 is SGHTA and CDR2 FQGTGA. J was trimmed by 3 bases and V by 5 bases; bases with no gene match: 11. The CDR3 nucleotides read TGTGCCAGCAGCACCTCTTCGGGAGGGCCTGACACCGGGGAGCTGTTTTTT. Its protein product is CASSTSSGGPDTGELFF.

The rearrangement joins TRBV6-1 to TRBJ1-1, with D possibly TRBD1 on 5 matching bases. Per the germline V gene, CDR1 is MNHNS and CDR2 is SASEGT. The CDR3 totals 16 residues. The V end was cut by 3 bases, the J end by 1 base, with 15 bases between. The CDR3 reads CASSERAGTRNTEAFF. The CDR3 DNA is TGTGCCAGCAGTGAGAGGGCGGGGACCCGGAACACTGAAGCTTTCTTT.

Turning to this clone: Distinct nucleotide sequences in the sample also encode this CDR3. The chain couples TRBV19 to TRBJ1-1; unclear D gene. V dropped 4 bases and J dropped 2 bases, with 8 bases sitting between them. The CDR3 contains 13 residues. Germline lookup yields CDR1 LNHDA and CDR2 SQIVND (reference sequence). In DNA form, the CDR3 reads TGTGCCAGTAGTACCAGGAAAAACACTGAAGCTTTCTTT. Amino acid sequence: CASSTRKNTEAFF. The full variable domain, its missing parts supplied by reference TRBV19 and TRBJ1-1, is DGGITQSPKYLFRKEGQNVTLSCEQNLNHDAMYWYRQDPGQGLRLIYYSQIVNDFQKGDIAEGYSVSREKKESFPLTVTSAQKNPTAFYLCASSTRKNTEAFFGQGTRLTVV.

This clone came up a few times. DNA for the CDR3: TGTGCCAGCAGGACAGGGGAGTTGAACACTGAAGCTTTCTTT. Its translation: CASRTGELNTEAFF. The chain carries TRBV2 and TRBJ1-1; 8 nucleotides match TRBD1. The CDR3 has 14 residues. V shed 6 bases and J 0 bases; nucleotides not matched to a gene: 3. CDR1 SNHLY and CDR2 FYNNEI come from the germline V gene.

This chain joins TRBV6-5 and TRBJ2-5, with D uncertain. The CDR3 totals 16 residues. In germline, CDR1 is MNHEY, CDR2 SVGAGI. V was trimmed by 0 bases and J by 0 bases, leaving 11 bases between them. CDR3 amino acids: CASSYSITMYQETQYF. The CDR3 DNA is TGTGCCAGCAGTTACTCGATCACTATGTACCAAGAGACCCAGTACTTC.

V is TRBV27 and J is TRBJ1-6; D ambiguous. Per the germline V gene, CDR1 is MNHEY and CDR2 is SMNVEV (reference sequence). V dropped 5 bases and J dropped 1 base, with 9 bases sitting between them. The CDR3 is 15 residues long. Here the CDR3 DNA reads TGTGCCAGCAGTGCCGGGTCATCCTATAATTCACCCCTCCACTTT. Translated, it gives CASSAGSSYNSPLHF.

The chain carries TRBV6-5 and TRBJ2-5, with a weak D call TRBD1 (6 bases). V lost 6 bases to trimming and J lost 0 bases, with 11 bases between them. The CDR3 has 14 residues. Germline loops: CDR1 MNHEY, CDR2 SVGAGI. The chain's CDR3 is CASRVDRYQETQYF. CDR3 nucleotides: TGTGCCAGCAGAGTCGACAGGTACCAAGAGACCCAGTACTTC.

This clone showed up just a few times. J is TRBJ1-1 and V is TRBV10-3; TRBD1 might be the D (5 bases). Germline V lookup: CDR1 ENHRY, CDR2 SYGVKD. V lost 10 bases, J lost 0 bases, and 15 bases lay in between. CDR3 size: 14 residues. The CDR3 region is CATQYGGVNTEAFF. CDR3 DNA sequence: TGTGCCACACAATATGGGGGGGTGAACACTGAAGCTTTCTTT.

This rearrangement joins TRBV5-1 to TRBJ1-2; unclear D gene. V gave up 4 bases and J gave up 4 bases, with 17 bases separating them. CDR3 length: 15 amino acids. The germline V gene has CDR1 SGHRS and CDR2 YFSETQ. The CDR3 here is CASSPEARRAYGYTF. The CDR3 DNA sequence: TGCGCCAGCAGCCCGGAGGCTAGGCGAGCCTATGGCTACACCTTC.

V and J are TRBV6-5 and TRBJ2-3; 7 bases are a match to TRBD2. The V gene end was trimmed by 6 bases and the J gene end by 7 bases; junction bases not matched to a gene: 13. The CDR3 covers 15 residues. The germline V gene encodes CDR1 MNHEY and CDR2 SVGAGI. CDR3 DNA sequence: TGTGCCAGCAGGCCCGGGACTATAATGCAAAATACGCAGTATTTT. Translated, it gives CASRPGTIMQNTQYF.

The chain uses TRBV29-1 and TRBJ1-3, with D tentatively TRBD1 (5 bases). Germline assignment: CDR1 SQVTM and CDR2 ANQGSEA. The CDR3 has 13 amino acids. V shed 5 bases and J shed 3 bases, with 11 bases lying between them. The CDR3 DNA sequence: TGCAGCGTTTTGGGGGGGAATGGAAACACCATATATTTT. This encodes CSVLGGNGNTIYF.